The present T cell receptor beta chain was sequenced within a study of CD8 T cells in Susac syndrome. Sequencing of TCR beta drew on CD8+ and CD4+ T cells from blood. Looked up from germline, CDR1 is LGHNA and CDR2 is YSLEER. Trimming cost V 0 bases and J 4 bases, with 13 bases left between them. This CDR3 spans 16 amino acids. It was with random hexamers that about 0.45 to 1 ug RNA was reverse transcribed. A single record per CDR3 protein comes from TCRdb applying MiXCR to the immunoSEQ multiplex PCR reads. The repertoire holds approximately 160,000 distinct CDR3 sequences, with about 90% as singletons.

The sequence derives from a human donor in good health. The specimen was CD4+ T cells from PBMCs. This sequence joins TRBV4-3 and TRBJ1-3; a weak D match, TRBD1 (5 bases). The CDR3 reads CASSQDRGARGNTIYF. CDR3 DNA sequence: TGCGCCAGCAGCCAAGATCGTGGGGCTAGAGGAAACACCATATATTTT.